This T cell receptor (beta chain) is from a study of blood T cells in healthy people across ages. Broader study findings: Aged donors had fewer naive CD4+ cells and lower diversity than long-lived donors. Using unsorted PBMCs precluded a conclusive naive versus antigen-experienced comparison. From one million sequenced T cells, diversity estimates were lower bounds.

Primed by a sample-barcoded 5' primer and a J-beta primer mix, a second PCR proceeded for 7 to 11 cycles. TCRdb itself ran the 5' RACE reads through MiXCR, one entry per CDR3 protein. The table has 550,000 to 800,000 distinct CDR3 sequences, 32% seen once. The CDR3 runs 13 residues. V was shortened by 7 bases and J by 1 base, with 10 bases between the two germline ends. To note about this clonotype: Antigen: not known.

This TCR was sampled from a woman older than 75 in good health. V usage is TRBV12-3 or TRBV12-4 and J usage is TRBJ1-1; D ambiguous. Sequenced sample: blood. The CDR3 sequence: CASMAQENTEAFF. The CDR3 DNA reads TGTGCCAGCATGGCTCAGGAGAACACTGAAGCTTTCTTT.